Presented here are 13 T cell receptor beta chains from one specimen sequenced in a study of OX40 agonist ivuxolimab in advanced cancers. This table comes from immunoSEQ multiplex PCR, and its TCRdb copy is limited to in-frame clones, with some not included. Among about 59,000 clones listed, 80% to 90% were seen once. The sequencing here drew on CD4+ or CD8+ T cells sorted from blood, taken in a trial of the OX40 agonist ivuxolimab. The receptors stem from an adult with an advanced solid tumor such as melanoma, head and neck, liver or kidney cancer.

The V call is TRBV7-2, the J call TRBJ2-3; 12 bases are a match to TRBD2. The CDR3 extends over 15 amino acids. Germline V gene data show CDR1 as SGHTA and CDR2 as FQGNSA. Unmatched junction bases numbered 6, after V lost 5 bases and J lost 6 bases. The chain's CDR3 is CASSHTSGGQDTQYF. The CDR3 region has the DNA TGTGCCAGCAGCCACACTAGCGGGGGGCAGGATACGCAGTATTTT.

The genes are TRBV7-7 and TRBJ2-7; 9 bases align to TRBD1. The CDR3 runs 15 residues. Germline assignment: CDR1 SSHAT and CDR2 FNYEAQ (reference sequence). Germline trimming cut 0 bases from V and 6 bases from J; bases unmatched to any gene: 6. CDR3 sequence reads: CASSLALGTGSEQYF. The CDR3, as DNA: TGTGCCAGCAGCTTAGCCCTAGGGACAGGGAGCGAGCAGTACTTC.

V is TRBV7-9 and J is TRBJ2-7; 8 bases map to TRBD1. The CDR3 contains 14 residues. The V segment lost 2 bases and the J segment 3 bases; nucleotides outside the gene matches: 3. The V gene's germline CDR1 is SEHNR and CDR2 FQNEAQ (reference sequence). CDR3 loop: CASSLRGTGYEQYF. DNA for the CDR3: TGTGCCAGCAGCTTACGAGGGACAGGCTACGAGCAGTACTTC. The variable domain in full, completed from reference TRBV7-9 and TRBJ2-7, reads DTGVSQNPRHKITKRGQNVTFRCDPISEHNRLYWYRQTLGQGPEFLTYFQNEAQLEKSRLLSDRFSAERPKGSFSTLEIQRTEQGDSAMYLCASSLRGTGYEQYFGPGTRLTVT.

This clone occurred once. This chain uses TRBV5-5 with TRBJ1-6; the D is unclear. Germline V gene sequence: CDR1 SGHKS, CDR2 YYEKEE (reference sequence). V lost 4 bases and J lost 7, with 6 bases in between. CDR3 length equals 12 residues. The CDR3 region is CASSLLNSPLHF. The CDR3, as DNA: TGTGCCAGCAGCCTTCTCAATTCACCCCTCCACTTT.

The chain recombines TRBV6-1 with TRBJ1-3; maybe TRBD1 (5 bases). The germline V gene encodes CDR1 MNHNS and CDR2 SASEGT. The CDR3 covers 13 residues. V was trimmed by 6 bases and J by 0 bases, leaving 6 bases between them. DNA of the CDR3: TGTGCCAGCAGGCAGGGCTCTGGAAACACCATATATTTT. Translating gives CASRQGSGNTIYF.

The count of this clone is one. V usage is TRBV6-5 and J usage is TRBJ1-5; no firm D call. The V gene lost 0 bases and the J gene lost 3 bases, with 6 bases spanning the gap. The CDR3 has 14 amino acids. CDR1 is MNHEY, CDR2 SVGAGI, per germline. DNA of the CDR3: TGTGCCAGCAGTTACTCTCGATTCAATCAGCCCCAGCATTTT. The encoded protein is CASSYSRFNQPQHF.

The CDR3 nucleotides are TGTGCCAGCAGTTCTCAGGGATATGGCTACACCTTC. Its translation is CASSSQGYGYTF. This chain uses TRBV2 with TRBJ1-2, with D tentatively TRBD1 (5 bases). Germline V CDR1 and CDR2: SNHLY, FYNNEI. CDR3 size: 12 residues. Trimming pared 5 bases from V and 5 bases from J, leaving 9 bases between.

This rearrangement joins TRBV6-5 to TRBJ2-7; 14 nucleotides line up with TRBD2. Losses at the gene ends were 6 bases for V and 9 bases for J; bases not matched to a gene: 10. The CDR3 has 15 amino acids. From germline, CDR1 is MNHEY and CDR2 SVGAGI. As DNA, the CDR3 is TGTGCCAGCAGCGAGACTAGCGGGAGGGCCGGGGGGCAGTACTTC. Residues: CASSETSGRAGGQYF.

V usage is TRBV19 and J usage is TRBJ2-7; 8 nucleotides align to TRBD2. Germline CDR1 and CDR2: LNHDA and SQIVND (reference sequence). V was clipped by 3 bases and J by 0 bases; unmatched bases: 7. The CDR3 runs to 16 residues. DNA for the CDR3: TGTGCCAGTAGTATGGGGCTAGCGGGCCACTCCTACGAGCAGTACTTC. Its translation: CASSMGLAGHSYEQYF. Full variable domain (missing parts from reference TRBV19 and TRBJ2-7): DGGITQSPKYLFRKEGQNVTLSCEQNLNHDAMYWYRQDPGQGLRLIYYSQIVNDFQKGDIAEGYSVSREKKESFPLTVTSAQKNPTAFYLCASSMGLAGHSYEQYFGPGTRLTVT.

The genes are TRBV5-1 and TRBJ1-2; D uncertain. The CDR3 runs 13 residues. Germline CDR1 reads SGHRS; CDR2 reads YFSETQ. The ends were cut back, 3 bases at V and 5 bases at J, with 11 bases in the middle. The DNA for the CDR3 is TGCGCCAGCAGCTCTTCAGCACAATATGGCTACACCTTC. Amino acids: CASSSSAQYGYTF.

The chain carries TRBV30 and TRBJ2-1; 12 nucleotides line up with TRBD2. The CDR3 length is 15 residues. Trimming cost V 3 bases and J 3 bases; bases outside gene matches: 3. Looked up from germline, CDR1 is GTSNPN and CDR2 is SVGIG (reference sequence). In nucleotides, the CDR3 is TGTGCCTGGAGGCGGACTAGCGGGATCTACAATGAGCAGTTCTTC. Translating it yields CAWRRTSGIYNEQFF.

The V and J genes are TRBV5-5 and TRBJ2-7; possibly TRBD2 for D (6 bases). Germline lookup yields CDR1 SGHKS and CDR2 YYEKEE (reference sequence). The CDR3 sequence is 15 residues long. Between the trimmed V and J ends, which lost 0 bases and 2 bases, there was a span of 12 bases. The CDR3 nucleotides read TGTGCCAGCAGCTTGGTCGGAGGGCCCACCTACGAGCAGTACTTC. It is translated as CASSLVGGPTYEQYF.

This chain connects TRBV19 to TRBJ2-1; 11 bases agree with TRBD2. The CDR3 runs 13 residues. Germline CDR1 is LNHDA and CDR2 is SQIVND (reference sequence). V lost 5 bases, J lost 15 bases, and 9 bases stayed unmatched. The CDR3 here is CASSSSSGGAVFF. As DNA, the CDR3 is TGTGCCAGTAGTTCAAGTAGCGGGGGGGCGGTGTTCTTC.